This entry lists 20 T cell receptor beta chains sequenced from one sample in a study of blood T cells in healthy people across ages. Combining a sample-barcoded 5' primer with a J-beta primer mix, a second PCR ran for about 7 to 11 cycles. TCRdb independently ran MiXCR on the 5' RACE reads; one entry per CDR3 protein. The sample has hundreds of thousands of distinct CDR3 sequences, more than 20% seen once. The source material was blood. Receptors were obtained from a man between 65 and 85 years old in good health.

This clonotype has more than one count but fewer than ten. The chain recombines TRBV28 with TRBJ1-1; maybe TRBD1 (5 bases). The germline CDR1 and CDR2 sequences are MDHEN and SYDVKM. V lost 10 bases and J lost 0, with 15 bases in between. CDR3 length: 14 amino acids. DNA of the CDR3: TGTGCCACGTTAAAACAGGCAATGAACACTGAAGCTTTCTTT. Translating gives CATLKQAMNTEAFF.

The sample holds a few counts of this clonotype. The V and J genes are TRBV7-9 and TRBJ2-3, with 9 bases that match TRBD2. This CDR3 comprises 15 residues. Germline CDR1 SEHNR, CDR2 FQNEAQ (reference sequence). The V segment lost 10 bases and the J segment 4 bases; nucleotides outside the gene matches: 12. Here the CDR3 reads CAIGSIAGVADTQYF. The CDR3 nucleotides read TGTGCCATAGGCAGTATAGCGGGAGTCGCAGATACGCAGTATTTT.

This clonotype was seen a handful of times. The V gene is TRBV20-1, the J gene TRBJ2-6, with D perhaps matching TRBD2 (6 bases). V was pared by 6 bases and J by 1 base, with 10 bases between. The CDR3 runs 14 residues. The germline CDR1 and CDR2 sequences are DFQATT and SNEGSKA (reference sequence). In DNA form, the CDR3 reads TGCAGTGCCAAGGGAGGATCTGGGGCCAACGTCCTGACTTTC. Protein product: CSAKGGSGANVLTF.

The rearrangement links TRBV20-1 to TRBJ2-3; TRBD2 matches at 8 bases. Germline V lookup: CDR1 DFQATT, CDR2 SNEGSKA (reference sequence). The CDR3 is made up of 15 amino acids. Unmatched junction bases numbered 6, after V lost 0 bases and J lost 4 bases. The CDR3 nucleotides are TGCAGTGCTAGAGAATCGGGAGGGGCCTCAGATACGCAGTATTTT. It codes for CSARESGGASDTQYF.

The gene calls are TRBV6-6 and TRBJ2-1, with 12 bases lining up with TRBD2. CDR1 MNHNY and CDR2 SVGAGI come from the germline V gene (reference sequence). Losses at the gene ends were 6 bases for V and 9 bases for J; bases not matched to a gene: 9. This CDR3 spans 15 amino acids. The CDR3 protein is CASSDLAGGGGEQFF. The CDR3 coding sequence is TGTGCCAGCAGCGACCTAGCGGGAGGGGGAGGTGAGCAGTTCTTC.

The chain employs TRBV28 and TRBJ2-3; maybe TRBD1 (6 bases). Trimming took 2 bases from V and 1 from J, leaving 10 bases between them. The V gene's germline CDR1 is MDHEN and CDR2 SYDVKM. The CDR3 has 15 amino acids. The CDR3 bases are TGTGCCAGCAGTTTAACCAGGGGAGGCACAGATACGCAGTATTTT. It yields the protein CASSLTRGGTDTQYF. Full variable domain (rest looked up from reference TRBV28 and TRBJ2-3): DVKVTQSSRYLVKRTGEKVFLECVQDMDHENMFWYRQDPGLGLRLIYFSYDVKMKEKGDIPEGYSVSREKKERFSLILESASTNQTSMYLCASSLTRGGTDTQYFGPGTRLTVL.

The chain's CDR3 is CASSLDLSNGYTF. The CDR3 nucleotides are TGTGCCAGCAGTTTAGACCTCAGTAATGGCTACACCTTC. The chain couples TRBV28 to TRBJ1-2; D gene uncertain. The ends were cut back, 2 bases at V and 6 bases at J, with 10 bases in the middle. From germline, CDR1 is MDHEN and CDR2 SYDVKM. CDR3 length: 13 amino acids.

This clonotype has only a few counts. The chain links TRBV25-1 to TRBJ2-5, with D perhaps assigned TRBD1 or TRBD2 (5 bases each). The V and J ends lost 1 base and 5 bases respectively, with 17 bases between them. Germline V gene lookup returns CDR1 MGHDK and CDR2 SYGVNS. This CDR3 spans 16 amino acids. CDR3 sequence (DNA): TGTGCCAGCAGTGAATTGGGGCAGAGGGCAGGGGAGACCCAGTACTTC. Residues: CASSELGQRAGETQYF. Full variable domain (rest looked up from reference TRBV25-1 and TRBJ2-5): EADIYQTPRYLVIGTGKKITLECSQTMGHDKMYWYQQDPGMELHLIHYSYGVNSTEKGDLSSESTVSRIRTEHFPLTLESARPSHTSQYLCASSELGQRAGETQYFGPGTRLLVL.

This clonotype was detected only a few times. This clone may be a read error of a much larger clone one base away. V gene TRBV20-1 combines with J gene TRBJ2-7, with D possibly TRBD2 on 6 matching bases. Trimming removed 2 bases at V and 2 bases at J, with 7 bases between. The CDR3 length is 12 residues. CDR1 is DFQATT and CDR2 is SNEGSKA in the germline V gene (reference sequence). The CDR3, as DNA: TGCAGTGCTAGACGGGGGACCTACGAGCAGTACTTC. Its translation is CSARRGTYEQYF.

This clonotype was detected only a few times. The chain joins TRBV2 to TRBJ1-6, with no clear D. V shed 5 bases and J shed 6 bases, with 8 bases lying between them. The CDR3 has 13 residues. Germline lookup yields CDR1 SNHLY and CDR2 FYNNEI. CDR3: CASSNEVNSPLHF. CDR3 bases: TGTGCCAGCAGTAACGAGGTTAATTCACCCCTCCACTTT.

This clonotype was seen more than once but under ten times. CDR3 DNA: TGTGCCAGTAGTACCGGACTAGCGGGAGCGGTTACTGAGCAGTTCTTC. It encodes CASSTGLAGAVTEQFF. The J gene is TRBJ2-1, the V gene TRBV19; the match to TRBD2 covers 13 bases. The V and J ends lost 4 bases and 9 bases, in that order; junction bases with no gene match: 9. This CDR3 has 16 amino acids. Germline V gene lookup returns CDR1 LNHDA and CDR2 SQIVND (reference sequence).

This clonotype appeared a few times. The gene calls are TRBV2 and TRBJ2-1, with no clear D. The CDR3 covers 13 residues. CDR1 and CDR2 from the germline V gene are SNHLY and FYNNEI. V gave up 0 bases and J gave up 9 bases, with 9 bases separating them. The CDR3 loop reads CASSEAGKGEQFF. The CDR3 coding sequence is TGTGCCAGCAGTGAAGCAGGGAAGGGTGAGCAGTTCTTC. Drawing the rest from reference TRBV2 and TRBJ2-1, the complete variable domain is EPEVTQTPSHQVTQMGQEVILRCVPISNHLYFYWYRQILGQKVEFLVSFYNNEISEKSEIFDDQFSVERPDGSNFTLKIRSTKLEDSAMYFCASSEAGKGEQFFGPGTRLTVL.

This clonotype was counted a few times. J is TRBJ2-3 and V is TRBV5-4, with TRBD1 identical over 7 bases. Germline CDR1 and CDR2: SGHNT and YYREEE (reference sequence). CDR3 size: 16 residues. Trimming took 3 bases from V and 3 from J; bases not matched to a gene: 10. CDR3 in amino acids: CASSSVRTGKTDTQYF. The CDR3 coding sequence is TGTGCCAGCAGCTCGGTCAGGACAGGAAAAACAGATACGCAGTATTTT.

The V and J genes are TRBV7-2 and TRBJ2-5; D not certain. The CDR3 has 9 amino acids. Trimming removed 6 bases at V and 11 bases at J, with 7 bases between. CDR1 is SGHTA, CDR2 FQGNSA, per germline. The CDR3 region has the DNA TGTGCCAGCAGGCATATTCAGTACTTC. As protein: CASRHIQYF.

This clonotype was seen at least ten times. The V call is TRBV28, the J call TRBJ2-5; D unclear. Germline loops: CDR1 MDHEN, CDR2 SYDVKM. V gave up 6 bases and J gave up 6 bases, with 14 bases separating them. CDR3 length: 13 amino acids. CDR3 in amino acids: CASSLGGVKTQYF. DNA for the CDR3: TGTGCCAGCAGCCTCGGTGGGGTGAAGACCCAGTACTTC.

Ten or more counts support this clonotype. J is TRBJ1-5 and V is TRBV27; a possible D gene is TRBD1 (6 bases). This CDR3 spans 17 amino acids. Germline V gives CDR1 MNHEY, CDR2 SMNVEV (reference sequence). V dropped 2 bases and J dropped 0 bases, with 14 bases sitting between them. CDR3 in DNA: TGTGCCAGCAGTTTAACTTCAGGGGCCGATAGCAATCAGCCCCAGCATTTT. Its translation: CASSLTSGADSNQPQHF.

Worth noting for this clonotype: The conserved phenylalanine or tryptophan normally closing the CDR3 is absent here, so this likely arose from a read error. The gene calls are TRBV10-3 and TRBJ2-7, with a possible D match to TRBD1 (7 bases). This CDR3 spans 14 amino acids. The V gene lost 5 bases and the J gene lost 7 bases, with 18 bases spanning the gap. Germline lookup yields CDR1 ENHRY and CDR2 SYGVKD. CDR3: CAISQQGSGGEQYL. CDR3 sequence (DNA): TGTGCCATCAGTCAACAGGGGAGTGGAGGGGAGCAGTACCTC.

This chain links TRBV10-3 with TRBJ2-3, with 11 bases matching TRBD2. CDR3 length: 14 residues. CDR1 is ENHRY, CDR2 SYGVKD, per germline. V was pared by 6 bases and J by 5 bases, with 4 bases of the junction left unmatched. This CDR3 reads CAIRASGRKDTQYF. The CDR3 DNA sequence: TGTGCCATCAGGGCTAGCGGGAGGAAAGATACGCAGTATTTT.

This clonotype was picked up a small number of times. The V and J genes are TRBV10-3 and TRBJ2-5; perhaps D is TRBD1 or TRBD2 (5 bases each). Trimming took 3 bases from V and 7 from J, leaving 15 bases between them. Looked up from germline, CDR1 is ENHRY and CDR2 is SYGVKD. CDR3 length: 14 amino acids. CDR3 residues: CAISDKGTLGTQYF. CDR3 in DNA: TGTGCCATCAGTGACAAGGGGACCCTCGGGACCCAGTACTTC.

The chain employs TRBV19 and TRBJ2-5; 11 nucleotides agree with TRBD2. The DNA end favors TRBJ2-1, so the J call may be wrong. The CDR3 runs to 17 residues. Germline CDR1 reads LNHDA; CDR2 reads SQIVND (reference sequence). The CDR3 loop is CASSIALLAGAPNEQFF. In DNA form, the CDR3 reads TGTGCCAGTAGTATCGCCCTACTAGCGGGAGCCCCAAATGAGCAGTTCTTC.